This paragraph reports one T cell receptor (beta chain). V lost 0 bases to trimming and J lost 3 bases, with 15 bases between them. Germline CDR1 is MGHRA and CDR2 is YSYEKL. The CDR3 spans 16 residues. TCRdb reanalysed the 5' RACE reads using MiXCR and keeps one entry per CDR3 protein. The sample yields approximately 40,000 distinct CDR3 sequences, roughly 30% seen once. This receptor was obtained from a female donor with breast cancer. Sequenced: tumor-infiltrating memory CD4+ T cells sorted from the breast tumor. Subset noted: memory CD4+ T cells, CD4+CD45RO+CD25-. V and J are TRBV4-1 and TRBJ2-7, with D possibly TRBD2 on 6 matching bases. The CDR3 is CASSQDGAGTLYEQYF. As DNA, the CDR3 is TGCGCCAGCAGCCAAGACGGTGCGGGGACTCTCTACGAGCAGTACTTC.